The clone carrying this T cell receptor (beta chain) was seen more than once but under ten times. TCRdb reprocessed the 5' RACE reads via MiXCR and lists one record per CDR3 protein. The sample consists of 250,000 to 300,000 distinct CDR3 sequences, approximately 8.6% of them appearing once. CDR3 length: 13 residues. Germline CDR1 is SEHNR and CDR2 is FQNEAQ (reference sequence). V was trimmed by 5 bases and J by 5 bases, leaving 10 bases between them. These data originate in a study of identical twins. These data also featured in a second study, about yellow fever vaccine responses in identical twins.

The TCR was taken from a woman between 18 and 29 years old in good health. Sequences were obtained from CD8+ T cells sorted from blood. The rearrangement joins TRBV7-9 to TRBJ1-5; D perhaps matches TRBD1 (6 bases). The DNA of the CDR3 is TGTGCCAGCAGCCCGGACAGCCATCAGCCCCAGCATTTT. This encodes CASSPDSHQPQHF.